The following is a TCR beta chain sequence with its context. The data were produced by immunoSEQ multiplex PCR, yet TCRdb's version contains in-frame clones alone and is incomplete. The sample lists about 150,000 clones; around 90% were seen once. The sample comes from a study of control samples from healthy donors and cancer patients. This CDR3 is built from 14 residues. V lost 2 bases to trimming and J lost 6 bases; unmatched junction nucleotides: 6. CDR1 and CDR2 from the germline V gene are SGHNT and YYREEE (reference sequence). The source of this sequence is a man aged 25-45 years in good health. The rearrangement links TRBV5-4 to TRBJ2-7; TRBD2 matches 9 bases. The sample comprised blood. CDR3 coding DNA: TGTGCCAGCAGCTTCGAGGGACTAGCTGGCGAGCAGTACTTC. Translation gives CASSFEGLAGEQYF.